The 14 T cell receptor beta chains listed next were all sequenced from one sample in a study of shared clonotypes between healthy human individuals. The method was immunoSEQ multiplex PCR; TCRdb's version includes in-frame clones alone and lacks a portion of them. The sample has approximately 510,000 clones, 60% to 85% seen once. The sequenced material came from PBMCs. All receptors derive from a woman in her thirties or forties in good health. Some clones in this sample may be carry-over from other donors' samples.

V gene TRBV7-2 combines with J gene TRBJ2-5; 10 bases align to TRBD2. This CDR3 is built from 15 residues. J gave up 4 bases and V 1 base, and 3 bases lay outside the gene matches. CDR1 and CDR2 from the germline V gene are SGHTA and FQGNSA. For the CDR3, the DNA is TGTGCCAGCAGCTTAGGGCTAGCGGGAGCAGAGACCCAGTACTTC. It is translated as CASSLGLAGAETQYF.

This clone was seen a few times. This chain links TRBV7-8 with TRBJ1-5; D not resolved. In germline, CDR1 is SGHVS, CDR2 FQNEAQ. Trimming cost V 1 base and J 1 base, with 8 bases left between them. The CDR3 covers 15 residues. In nucleotides, the CDR3 is TGTGCCAGCAGCTTAGGAGGGCTGAGCAATCAGCCCCAGCATTTT. It encodes CASSLGGLSNQPQHF. Filled out from reference TRBV7-8 and TRBJ1-5, the complete variable domain reads GAGVSQSPRYKVAKRGQDVALRCDPISGHVSLFWYQQALGQGPEFLTYFQNEAQLDKSGLPSDRFFAERPEGSVSTLKIQRTQQEDSAVYLCASSLGGLSNQPQHFGDGTRLSIL.

The chain is built from TRBV27 and TRBJ2-7, with 7 bases matching TRBD1. This CDR3 has 17 residues. V was pared by 0 bases and J by 3 bases, with 11 bases of the junction left unmatched. CDR1 is MNHEY, CDR2 SMNVEV, per germline (reference sequence). In nucleotides, the CDR3 is TGTGCCAGCAGTTTATCAGGGGGCCCTGCACAAGGCTACGAGCAGTACTTC. Protein product: CASSLSGGPAQGYEQYF.

The chain employs TRBV19 and TRBJ2-5; 8 bases fit TRBD2. V lost 8 bases to trimming and J lost 2 bases; unmatched junction nucleotides: 1. The CDR3 has 12 residues. Germline CDR1 is LNHDA and CDR2 is SQIVND (reference sequence). CDR3 loop: CASGTRQETQYF. Here the CDR3 DNA reads TGTGCCAGTGGGACTAGACAAGAGACCCAGTACTTC.

The V call is TRBV7-8, the J call TRBJ2-2; no clear D gene. The CDR3 runs 16 residues. CDR1 SGHVS and CDR2 FQNEAQ come from the germline V gene. V lost 1 base, J lost 2 bases, and 11 bases lay in between. The CDR3 region has the DNA TGTGCCAGCAGCTTAGTCGTACTAACAAACACCGGGGAGCTGTTTTTT. It yields the protein CASSLVVLTNTGELFF.

V and J are TRBV28 and TRBJ1-2; D remains ambiguous. Trimming pared 3 bases from V and 6 bases from J, leaving 17 bases between. This CDR3 region has 15 residues. Germline V CDR1 and CDR2: MDHEN, SYDVKM. In DNA, the CDR3 is TGTGCCAGCAGTTTCCCCCATGAGGGCTCTCATGGCTACACCTTC. This encodes CASSFPHEGSHGYTF.

A word on this clone: A far bigger clonotype differs at one base, so this is likely a read error. This sequence joins TRBV27 and TRBJ2-2; maybe TRBD1 (6 bases). This CDR3 has 15 residues. With 1 base removed from V and 1 base from J, the gap between germline ends came to 7 bases. Per the germline V gene, CDR1 is MNHEY and CDR2 is SMNVEV (reference sequence). DNA of the CDR3: TGTGCCAGCAGTTTATTGACAGGGAACACCGGGGAGCTGTTTTTT. This gives the protein CASSLLTGNTGELFF.

The CDR3 nucleotides read TGTGCCATCAGGGAGCCGGGAGGCCGGAACGAGCAGTACTTC. Residues: CAIREPGGRNEQYF. The chain links TRBV10-3 to TRBJ2-7; TRBD2 aligns across 7 bases. The length of the CDR3 is 14 residues. Germline loops: CDR1 ENHRY, CDR2 SYGVKD. V dropped 6 bases and J dropped 5; count of bases not matched to a gene: 10.

V is TRBV5-5 and J is TRBJ2-7; TRBD2 matches at 10 bases. V dropped 1 base and J dropped 5; count of bases not matched to a gene: 6. The CDR3 is 15 amino acids. The V gene's germline CDR1 is SGHKS and CDR2 YYEKEE (reference sequence). CDR3 in DNA: TGTGCCAGCAGCTTGCCTAGCGGGAGATACGACGAGCAGTACTTC. Encoded protein: CASSLPSGRYDEQYF.

The rearrangement links TRBV11-2 to TRBJ2-3; D ambiguous. CDR1 and CDR2 (germline): SGHAT, FQNNGV. The CDR3 spans 14 residues. The V end lost 0 bases, the J end lost 1 base, and 5 bases lay between the germline ends. This CDR3 is CASSLDRGTDTQYF. Here the CDR3 DNA reads TGTGCCAGCAGCTTAGATCGCGGCACAGATACGCAGTATTTT.

The chain uses TRBV11-2 and TRBJ2-5; perhaps TRBD1 as D (5 bases). Germline CDR1 reads SGHAT; CDR2 reads FQNNGV. The CDR3 sequence is 14 residues long. V shed 1 base and J shed 0 bases, with 6 bases lying between them. CDR3 nucleotides: TGTGCCAGCAGCTTAGCAGGGTACCAAGAGACCCAGTACTTC. Amino acids: CASSLAGYQETQYF. Together with reference TRBV11-2 and TRBJ2-5, the CDR3 gives the full variable domain: EAGVAQSPRYKIIEKRQSVAFWCNPISGHATLYWYQQILGQGPKLLIQFQNNGVVDDSQLPKDRFSAERLKGVDSTLKIQPAKLEDSAVYLCASSLAGYQETQYFGPGTRLLVL.

The V and J genes are TRBV27 and TRBJ2-3, with 14 positions matching TRBD2. The CDR3 loop spans 15 amino acids. V trimming: 7 bases; J trimming: 6 bases; junction bases outside the gene matches: 6. The V gene's germline CDR1 is MNHEY and CDR2 SMNVEV (reference sequence). In DNA, the CDR3 is TGTGCCAGCACCCGGACTAGCGGGAGGTTGGATACGCAGTATTTT. It specifies CASTRTSGRLDTQYF.

The V gene is TRBV27, the J gene TRBJ2-3, with a possible D match to TRBD2 (5 bases). V lost 2 bases, J lost 5 bases, and 8 bases lay in between. The CDR3 totals 13 residues. Germline assignment: CDR1 MNHEY and CDR2 SMNVEV (reference sequence). This chain's CDR3 is CASSLLALDTQYF. CDR3 DNA: TGTGCCAGCAGTTTACTAGCATTAGATACGCAGTATTTT.

The chain is built from TRBV6-5 and TRBJ2-3; tentatively, D is TRBD1 (6 bases). The CDR3 length is 12 residues. V dropped 6 bases and J dropped 5 bases, with 9 bases sitting between them. The germline V gene has CDR1 MNHEY and CDR2 SVGAGI. Written as DNA, the CDR3 is TGTGCCAGCAGAGCGACAGGAGATACGCAGTATTTT. This sequence encodes CASRATGDTQYF.